The clone carrying this T cell receptor beta chain was found once. Between the trimmed V and J ends, which lost 8 bases and 8 bases, there was a span of 21 bases. The CDR3 is made up of 15 amino acids. Per germline, CDR1 MNHEY and CDR2 SMNVEV (reference sequence). These data originate in a study of blood T cell repertoires in COVID-19. Across the whole study: Acute-phase and convalescent COVID-19 samples originated in the United States, Italy and Spain. T cells, B-cell-depleted T cells, or PBMCs supplied cDNA or gDNA.

Original data processing: Cell counts per sample came from amplifying reference gene primers. Produced via immunoSEQ multiplex PCR; TCRdb's table is partial and in-frame only. V, J and clone size reflect that table, while D and trimming were determined from the DNA. The sample lists about 190,000 clones; around 82% were seen once. Participants were aged 18 to 89 years from more than 20 US areas. The sequencing input was PBMCs or T cells enriched from blood (not recorded which). This receptor was taken from an older woman with acute COVID-19. The chain uses TRBV27 and TRBJ1-4; D gene ambiguous. CDR3 protein: CASRRTTLGGEKLFF. CDR3 sequence (DNA): TGTGCCAGCCGGCGGACTACCCTAGGTGGGGAAAAACTGTTTTTT. The full variable domain, rest sourced from reference TRBV27 and TRBJ1-4, is EAQVTQNPRYLITVTGKKLTVTCSQNMNHEYMSWYRQDPGLGLRQIYYSMNVEVTDKGDVPEGYKVSRKEKRNFPLILESPSPNQTSLYFCASRRTTLGGEKLFFGSGTQLSVL.